Sequencing of this T cell receptor (beta chain) was carried out in a study of human T cells and chemical hapten exposure (dated by TCRdb to about 2021). Background for the entire study: For sensitization, 2% DPC in acetone was applied to a roughly 2 cm by roughly 2 cm area of upper inner arm skin. Patients additionally received weekly therapeutic DPC doses to the scalp throughout the roughly 25-week study period. Patch testing was done on the upper back using Finn chambers containing 0.01% DPC, and results were scored after 6 days according to International Contact Dermatitis Research Group standards. Most of the patients in the cohort were female, and the cohort covered alopecia areata with under or over 50% scalp involvement, alopecia totalis and alopecia universalis. Libraries were pooled for sequencing, and variation in per-sample TCR yields was attributed mainly to small differences in library volumes within the pool. This study followed changes in the peripheral blood TCR repertoire in vivo during primary and secondary sensitization of alopecia patients to the hapten diphenylcyclopropenone (DPC). Blood was sampled from patients pre-sensitization (week 0) and at 2, 6 and about 24 weeks after DPC sensitization. Blood for TCR sequencing was provided by twenty-nine alopecia patients at one to four time points (pre-sensitization, 2, 6 and 24 weeks). General conclusions and limits of the study: Repeated subsampling changed both the strength of the expansion versus patch-test correlation and the threshold at which the correlation became significant. Significantly more large CDR3 similarity clusters were formed by expanded TCRs than by pre-sensitization or healthy control sets, consistent with antigen-driven responses. Alopecia, a presumed autoimmune disease, was present in all patients, so the immune response of the patients might differ from that of healthy individuals. DPC sensitization did not change how many TCRs were above 1 in 1000 frequency, and no evidence was found of alterations in global repertoire structure. The number of PT1 expanded TCRs positively correlated with patch test score, significant at thresholds 8, 16 and 32 but not 4.

The library was prepared using RACE. The instrument given in TCRdb is NextSeq 500. During library preparation, unique molecular identifiers were attached to individual cDNA molecules so that TCRs could be counted quantitatively and reproducibly. For every blood RNA sample, sequencing covered both the TCR alpha and TCR beta chains. The paper's data handling went like this. Samples had a median of 95,638 TCRs, with a range from roughly 20,000 to 700,000. V, J and CDR3 annotation of the TCR reads was carried out using the Decombinator software suite. To make PS versus PT1 abundance plots, every sample was subsampled to the same number of TCRs (28,000). TCRs were defined as expanded if absent before sensitization and observed at least eight times at the 2-week time point. Using fastp at Q25 and MiXCR, TCRdb reprocessed the public reads and kept productive beta chains. Rows with one shared CDR3 protein collapse into an entry with the most common genes and DNA. It is TCRdb's table, rather than the study itself, that gives the V and J calls and clone size. The sample has 85,000 to 130,000 distinct CDR3 sequences on record, around 12% of them singletons. Around 1.5% of the sample rests with the top ten.

The CDR3 contains 15 residues, cysteine and phenylalanine counted. Here the CDR3 DNA is all that survives: 45 bases in frame from base 1. The germline V gene gives CDR1 as SGHTA and CDR2 as FQGNSA. V and J are trimmed by 0 bases and 11 bases, and the gene matches miss 6 bases of the junction. On this clonotype: Its antigen is currently not known. The input lacks base qualities; no much larger clone sits a single base away.

The time point label corresponds to: pre-sensitization, week 0. Per the publication, the treatment or condition label means: therapeutic diphenylcyclopropenone sensitization with weekly scalp DPC. At each patch-test visit, blood was drawn before the patch test was applied. Eligible patients were aged 18 to 70, diagnosed with alopecia, deemed suitable for DPC therapy, and excluded if pregnant. Total RNA was extracted from unfractionated whole blood collected in Tempus Blood RNA tubes. This chain is built from TRBV7-2 and TRBJ1-4; the junction holds 10 bases that match TRBD1. This TCR came from a woman in her forties or fifties with alopecia areata. Some clones in this sample may be carry-over from other donors' samples. This material consisted of whole blood, taken in connection with sensitization to the hapten diphenylcyclopropenone (DPC). The DNA sequence is TGTGCCAGCAGCTTAGCGACCGGGACAGGGGAGAAACTGTTTTTT. Its amino acids are CASSLATGTGEKLFF.